This TCR beta chain derives from a study of early T cells in non-severe SARS-CoV-2 infection. There are many counts of this clonotype. This CDR3 comprises 15 residues. Germline V gene sequence: CDR1 MDHEN, CDR2 SYDVKM. Trimming stripped 7 bases from V and 1 base from J, with 14 bases between. The TCR library protocol was used to attach unique molecular identifiers. These identifiers were attached to individual cDNA molecules. MiXCR, applied by TCRdb to the 5' RACE reads, yields one record per CDR3 protein. Counted here are 65,000 to 75,000 distinct CDR3 sequences, around 10% occurring once; the ten biggest clones make up approximately 4.2%.

The V gene is TRBV28, the J gene TRBJ2-1; D is perhaps TRBD2 (5 bases). This TCR came from an adult who was a healthcare worker with PCR-confirmed SARS-CoV-2 infection or an uninfected control (not recorded which). Sequenced: whole blood. The CDR3 here is CASNPPSRSYNEQFF. The CDR3 nucleotides read TGTGCCAGCAATCCTCCTAGCAGGTCCTACAATGAGCAGTTCTTC.